Below are 5 T cell receptor beta chains sequenced from a single sample in a study of graft-versus-host responses after intestinal transplantation. Intraepithelial plus lamina propria lymphocytes were released by processing graft tissue. Produced via immunoSEQ multiplex PCR; TCRdb's table is partial and in-frame only. The sample carries 14,000 to 15,000 clones, approximately 62% recorded once. Sequencing was performed on ileum tissue, taken 524 days after transplant. These receptors all stem from a human patient who received an intestinal transplant, so some T cells may come from the graft donor.

The rearrangement joins TRBV4-3 to TRBJ2-7; 9 bases are shared with TRBD2. The germline V gene has CDR1 LGHNA and CDR2 YSLEER. J was trimmed by 3 bases and V by 0 bases; bases with no gene match: 6. The CDR3 totals 16 residues. CDR3 coding DNA: TGCGCCAGCAGCCAAGATAGGGGACTAGCTTTCTACGAGCAGTACTTC. It encodes CASSQDRGLAFYEQYF.

The V gene is TRBV10-3, the J gene TRBJ2-3, with 13 bases matching TRBD2. With 6 bases clipped from V and 4 bases from J, the junction kept 7 bases outside the gene matches. CDR1 and CDR2 from the germline V gene are ENHRY and SYGVKD. There are 16 residues in the CDR3. As DNA, the CDR3 is TGTGCCATCAGGGGGACAACTAGCGGGGGGGCAGATACGCAGTATTTT. This gives the protein CAIRGTTSGGADTQYF.

The V and J genes are TRBV6-5 and TRBJ1-5; unclear D gene. Germline V CDR1 and CDR2: MNHEY, SVGAGI. CDR3 length: 11 residues. V was trimmed by 8 bases and J by 7 bases, leaving 9 bases between them. In DNA, the CDR3 is TGTGCCAGCGGGAGGGAACAGCCCCAGCATTTT. Amino acids: CASGREQPQHF.

This clone was detected only once. This sequence joins TRBV29-1 and TRBJ2-3, with 7 bases that match TRBD2. Germline V gene sequence: CDR1 SQVTM, CDR2 ANQGSEA. After removal of 7 bases from V and 5 bases from J, the junction contained 9 bases not matched to a gene. This CDR3 region has 13 residues. CDR3 coding DNA: TGCAGCGCAGCGGGAAATCTGGGAGATACGCAGTATTTT. Protein sequence: CSAAGNLGDTQYF.

The V gene is TRBV30, the J gene TRBJ1-1, with D perhaps matching TRBD1 (6 bases). CDR1 and CDR2 (germline): GTSNPN, SVGIG (reference sequence). The CDR3 has 14 amino acids. The ends were cut back, 0 bases at V and 4 bases at J, with 12 bases in the middle. Written as DNA, the CDR3 is TGTGCCTGGAGTGTCATACAGGGAGCCACTGAAGCTTTCTTT. Its protein product is CAWSVIQGATEAFF. The whole variable domain, remainder taken from reference TRBV30 and TRBJ1-1, is SQTIHQWPATLVQPVGSPLSLECTVEGTSNPNLYWYRQAAGRGLQLLFYSVGIGQISSEVPQNLSASRPQDRQFILSSKKLLLSDSGFYLCAWSVIQGATEAFFGQGTRLTVV.